This T cell receptor (beta chain) was documented in a study of T cell changes during pregnancy in multiple sclerosis. Profiling relied on immunoSEQ multiplex PCR, and the TCRdb table lists in-frame clones only, not all of them. The repertoire includes approximately 60,000 clones, 90% to 95% of them detected once, and 3.2% sits in the top ten. Trimming took 5 bases from V and 3 from J, leaving 16 bases between them. CDR1 MNHEY and CDR2 SMNVEV come from the germline V gene (reference sequence). The CDR3 loop spans 15 amino acids. Sequenced material: CD8+ T cells from peripheral blood mononuclear cells, taken in the second trimester of pregnancy. The chain couples TRBV27 to TRBJ1-1; a weak D match, TRBD1 (5 bases). The clonotype comes from a female donor with multiple sclerosis, enrolled in a pregnancy study. CDR3: CASSTPMGGDTEAFF. The CDR3 DNA sequence: TGTGCCAGCAGTACCCCCATGGGGGGGGACACTGAAGCTTTCTTT.